The 16 T cell receptor beta chains presented below share a single source sample, sequenced in a study of cytomegalovirus exposure and HLA in healthy donors (dated by TCRdb to about 2017). Preparation of the library involved the immunoSEQ multiplex PCR assay. A mixture of 60 forward primers for TCR Vbeta segments and 13 reverse primers for TCR Jbeta segments was used in the multiplex PCR. Sourced from immuneACCESS, this table was stored by TCRdb with only in-frame sequences that have V and J called. A share of the clones is absent; for the studies checked, an unresolved V gene accounts for under half, and the remainder has no known explanation. The sample table records just over 150,000 clones; around 80% of these occur just once. Of the sample, about 6.3% is held by the ten largest clones. The sample comprised PBMCs. The receptors were sampled from a male donor in good health and CMV-seropositive.

CDR3 in DNA: TGTGCCAGCAGCTTCCGTGGCACAGATACGCAGTATTTT. Translating it yields CASSFRGTDTQYF. This chain links TRBV27 with TRBJ2-3; D gene uncertain. The CDR3 runs to 13 residues. Trimming took 6 bases from V and 1 from J, leaving 8 bases between them. The germline CDR1 and CDR2 sequences are MNHEY and SMNVEV (reference sequence).

There are a few counts of this clone. The chain has TRBV6-1 and TRBJ2-1; 8 nucleotides line up with TRBD2. The CDR3 is made up of 11 amino acids. In germline, CDR1 is MNHNS, CDR2 SASEGT. V was clipped by 7 bases and J by 9 bases; unmatched bases: 2. CDR3 sequence reads: CASKLAAEQFF. CDR3 bases: TGTGCCAGCAAACTAGCGGCTGAGCAGTTCTTC.

The rearrangement links TRBV19 to TRBJ1-1; a possible D gene is TRBD1 (6 bases). CDR1 and CDR2 from the germline V gene are LNHDA and SQIVND (reference sequence). CDR3 length: 15 residues. V lost 2 bases to trimming and J lost 1 base, with 11 bases between them. The CDR3 DNA reads TGTGCCAGTAGTATAACGGGAGGGGGGAACACTGAAGCTTTCTTT. It specifies CASSITGGGNTEAFF.

On this clone: The junction shows a germline mismatch at one end, possibly a read error. The chain links TRBV7-7 to TRBJ1-6; D is undetermined. Germline CDR1 SSHAT, CDR2 FNYEAQ (reference sequence). CDR3 length: 14 residues. This CDR3 reads CASSRSLTDSPLHF. In DNA form, the CDR3 reads TGTGCTAGCAGCCGCTCCTTAACGGATTCACCCCTCCACTTT.

This chain links TRBV12-2 with TRBJ2-1; the DNA was not compared with TRBD2, the D call given in the table. TRBV12-2 is an annotated pseudogene. CDR3 size: 17 residues. The CDR3 nucleotides read TGTGCAAGTCGCTCCAGCGGGAGTAGCAAAGTCTACAATGAGCAGTTCTTC. It translates to CASRSSGSSKVYNEQFF.

V is TRBV21-1 and J is TRBJ2-6; TRBD1, the table's D call, lacks a check against the DNA. TRBV21-1 corresponds to a pseudogene. The length of the CDR3 is 18 residues. CDR3 nucleotides: TGTGCCAGCAGCAAAGACGGACAGGTTAGCTCTGGGGCCAACGTCCTGACTTTC. Amino acids: CASSKDGQVSSGANVLTF.

The chain carries TRBV19 and TRBJ1-2; maybe TRBD1 (6 bases). V lost 4 bases and J lost 3, with 15 bases in between. CDR1 is LNHDA, CDR2 SQIVND, per germline (reference sequence). The CDR3 runs 15 residues. The CDR3 sequence is CASSRQGGSDYGYTF. For the CDR3, the DNA is TGTGCCAGTAGTAGACAAGGGGGATCGGACTATGGCTACACCTTC.

This clone was seen a single time. Within the sample, other DNA sequences also encode this same CDR3. The chain carries TRBV4-2 and TRBJ2-1, with TRBD2 matching over 12 bases. CDR3 size: 16 residues. Per the germline V gene, CDR1 is LGHNA and CDR2 is YNFKEQ. After removal of 3 bases from V and 8 bases from J, the junction contained 8 bases not matched to a gene. The CDR3 sequence: CASSHPGLAGEDEQFF. CDR3 bases: TGTGCCAGCAGCCACCCGGGACTAGCGGGCGAGGATGAGCAGTTCTTC.

CDR3 amino acids: CASSGSRTRYNEQFF. The CDR3 bases are TGTGCCAGCAGTGGTTCGAGGACAAGGTACAATGAGCAGTTCTTC. The chain is built from TRBV6-1 and TRBJ2-1; a weak D match, TRBD1 (5 bases). Germline V CDR1 and CDR2: MNHNS, SASEGT. Trimming stripped 4 bases from V and 4 bases from J, with 14 bases between. The CDR3 has 15 residues.

This chain's CDR3 is CASSPPDRASNQPQHF. In nucleotides, the CDR3 is TGTGCCAGTAGTCCACCCGACAGGGCTAGCAATCAGCCCCAGCATTTT. The chain is built from TRBV19 and TRBJ1-5, with 7 bases matching TRBD1. Germline V gene lookup returns CDR1 LNHDA and CDR2 SQIVND (reference sequence). Trimming removed 5 bases from V and 0 bases from J; junction bases left unmatched: 7. The CDR3 runs 16 residues.

For the CDR3, the DNA is TGTGCCAGCAGCTTAAGCCCCTGGACTAGCGGCTACAATGAGCAGTTCTTC. Translation: CASSLSPWTSGYNEQFF. This chain connects TRBV7-9 to TRBJ2-1, with 10 bases that match TRBD2. This CDR3 is built from 17 residues. Germline CDR1 and CDR2: SEHNR and FQNEAQ (reference sequence). J lost 3 bases, V lost 2 bases, and 7 bases had no gene match.

The CDR3 sequence: CASSLRSGSGTDTQYF. CDR3 bases: TGTGCCAGCAGCTTAAGGAGCGGGAGTGGAACAGATACGCAGTATTTT. This chain joins TRBV11-1 and TRBJ2-3; the match to TRBD2 covers 8 bases. CDR3 length equals 16 residues. Looked up from germline, CDR1 is SGHAT and CDR2 is FQDESV (reference sequence). V trimming: 2 bases; J trimming: 3 bases; junction bases outside the gene matches: 7.

This clone occurred a few times. This chain joins TRBV11-2 and TRBJ1-4; unclear D gene. Trimming stripped 5 bases from V and 0 bases from J, with 7 bases between. The CDR3 sequence is 14 residues long. CDR1 is SGHAT and CDR2 is FQNNGV in the germline V gene. The CDR3 reads CASSLFATNEKLFF. Written as DNA, the CDR3 is TGTGCCAGCAGCCTTTTTGCAACTAATGAAAAACTGTTTTTT.

The genes are TRBV5-1 and TRBJ1-6, with 8 bases aligning to TRBD1. CDR1 and CDR2 from the germline V gene are SGHRS and YFSETQ. Trimming cost V 3 bases and J 7 bases; bases outside gene matches: 6. The length of the CDR3 is 15 residues. The CDR3 protein is CASSSFQGANSPLHF. The CDR3 coding sequence is TGCGCCAGCAGCTCCTTTCAGGGGGCGAATTCACCCCTCCACTTT. Together with reference TRBV5-1 and TRBJ1-6, the CDR3 gives the full variable domain: KAGVTQTPRYLIKTRGQQVTLSCSPISGHRSVSWYQQTPGQGLQFLFEYFSETQRNKGNFPGRFSGRQFSNSRSEMNVSTLELGDSALYLCASSSFQGANSPLHFGNGTRLTVT.

The genes are TRBV28 and TRBJ1-1; 8 positions match TRBD1. V shed 5 bases, J shed 11 bases, and the junction held 4 bases outside the gene matches. This CDR3 is built from 11 residues. Germline CDR1 MDHEN, CDR2 SYDVKM. CDR3 bases: TGTGCCAGCAGTCTAGGACAGGGCGCTTTCTTT. This translates into CASSLGQGAFF.

In this sample, this clone turned up a few times. The chain has TRBV6-1 and TRBJ1-3, with D tentatively TRBD1 (6 bases). The CDR3 totals 14 residues. Between the trimmed V and J ends, which lost 10 bases and 0 bases, there was a span of 13 bases. Germline CDR1 reads MNHNS; CDR2 reads SASEGT. The CDR3 spells CATTGQNSGNTIYF. The CDR3 DNA reads as TGTGCCACTACAGGACAGAACTCTGGAAACACCATATATTTT.